The rows below give T cell receptor beta chains drawn from one sample of a study of cytomegalovirus exposure and HLA in healthy donors. Assay used: immunoSEQ multiplex PCR; TCRdb lists only in-frame clones, some missing. The sample has approximately 88,000 clones; about 80% are singletons. The sample taken for sequencing was PBMCs. The receptors shown here come from a man aged 25-45 years in good health and CMV-seropositive. The CDR3 runs from the conserved cysteine through the conserved F or W. Fields, in order: D gene, J gene, V gene, clone size, CDR3 DNA, CDR3 protein. D genes are given only for firm matches. Clone size is shown for a subset of rows, as once, few, many or a class of expanded clone.

>-|TRBJ2-1|TRBV29-1|few
TGCAGCGTTGGCGGGAATGAGCAGTTCTTC
CSVGGNEQFF
>-|TRBJ2-7|TRBV28|-
TGTGCCAGCAGTAAGGACAAGTCCAAGCAGTACTTC
CASSKDKSKQYF
>TRBD2|TRBJ2-2|TRBV5-1|-
TGCGCCAGCAGGGCCCCTTCGCGGGGGGCCGGGGAGCTGTTTTTT
CASRAPSRGAGELFF
>TRBD2|TRBJ2-3|TRBV4-2|once
TGTGCCAGCAGCCAAGTATCTCTAGCGGGAGTTGGAGATACGCAGTATTTT
CASSQVSLAGVGDTQYF
>-|TRBJ1-1|TRBV28|-
TGTGCCAGCAGTTCAAGACAGGCAGTGAACACTGAAGCTTTCTTT
CASSSRQAVNTEAFF
>-|TRBJ1-5|TRBV19|-
TGTGCCAGTAGTACCCCGGGTCATCAGCCCCAGCATTTT
CASSTPGHQPQHF
>-|TRBJ2-1|TRBV27|-
TGTGCCAGCAAAAGGGCGGGCGAGCAGTTCTTC
CASKRAGEQFF
>TRBD2|TRBJ2-1|TRBV9|-
TGTGCCAGCAGCGTAGGTAGCGGGGGAAGGGGTGAGCAGTTCTTC
CASSVGSGGRGEQFF
>-|TRBJ1-1|TRBV7-9|-
TGTGCCAGCGTGGCAGGGGAAATGAACACTGAAGCTTTCTTT
CASVAGEMNTEAFF
>-|TRBJ1-1|TRBV19|-
TGTGCCAGTAGTGAGGACAGAATGAACACTGAAGCTTTCTTT
CASSEDRMNTEAFF
>TRBD1|TRBJ2-5|TRBV7-2|-
TGTGCCAGCAGCCGAACACAGGGGGCCGTGGAGACCCAGTACTTC
CASSRTQGAVETQYF
>-|TRBJ2-1|TRBV10-3|few
TGTGCCTTAAGCGGTTCCTCGGACGATGAGCAGTTCTTC
CALSGSSDDEQFF
>-|TRBJ2-7|TRBV19|-
TGTGCCAGTAGTCCACATTCGTCATCCTACGAGCAGTACTTC
CASSPHSSSYEQYF
>TRBD1|TRBJ1-2|TRBV5-4|-
TGTGCCAGCAGCCGACCCTCAGGGGGGATTAACTATGGCTACACCTTC
CASSRPSGGINYGYTF
>TRBD1|TRBJ1-2|TRBV4-1|-
TGCGCCAGCAGCCAAGATATGACAGGGGGTAGTATCTGGCTCGGCTACACCTTC
CASSQDMTGGSIWLGYTF
>TRBD2|TRBJ2-2|TRBV29-1|-
TGCAGCGTTGAAAAGCGGGAGGGCCTAAGCGGGGAGCTGTTTTTT
CSVEKREGLSGELFF
>-|TRBJ1-5|TRBV6-1|-
TGTGCCAGCACGGGATACAATCAGCCCCAGCATTTT
CASTGYNQPQHF
>-|TRBJ2-1|TRBV19|-
TGTGCCAGTAGTTTTAGCGGAGCCTACAATGAGCAGTTCTTC
CASSFSGAYNEQFF
>-|TRBJ2-7|TRBV4-1|-
TGCGCCAGCAGCCAAGATCTGGAGCAGTACTTC
CASSQDLEQYF
>-|TRBJ1-1|TRBV29-1|few
TGCAGCGTTGAAGCTCCTTTTCAGGGCGGCGGCACTGAAGCTTTCTTT
CSVEAPFQGGGTEAFF
>TRBD1|TRBJ2-2|TRBV5-1|-
TGCGCCAGCAGCGGTCCGGGACAGGGGGCGTCCCCGAACACCGGGGAGCTGTTTTTT
CASSGPGQGASPNTGELFF
>-|TRBJ2-3|TRBV5-1|-
TGCGCCAGCGCCCGGGCCACAGGCCCAGATACGCAGTATTTT
CASARATGPDTQYF
>-|TRBJ2-2|TRBV5-4|few
TGTGCCAGCAGAGTTATTTGGGGGGACGGCGCCGGGGAGCTGTTTTTT
CASRVIWGDGAGELFF
>TRBD1|TRBJ2-1|TRBV5-1|-
TGCGCCAGCAGCTTCGGCTCGGGACAGGGTGGGGAGCAGTTCTTC
CASSFGSGQGGEQFF
>-|TRBJ1-2|TRBV19|-
TGTGCCAGTAGATCGCTGAGGTATGGCTACACCTTC
CASRSLRYGYTF
>-|TRBJ2-5|TRBV14|-
TGTGCCAGCAGCACACTAGGACTAGGGGGAGAGACCCAGTACTTC
CASSTLGLGGETQYF
>-|TRBJ1-2|TRBV28|-
TGTGCCAGCCGGGACATGCATGGCTACACCTTC
CASRDMHGYTF
>-|TRBJ2-5|TRBV5-4|-
TGTGCCAGCAGATCAGGGTTCGAGACCCAGTACTTC
CASRSGFETQYF
>-|TRBJ2-6|TRBV6-6|many
TGTGCCAGCAGAAGGACATCCGACCCTGGGGCCAACGTCCTGACTTTC
CASRRTSDPGANVLTF
>-|TRBJ2-2|TRBV7-2|-
TGTGCCAGCAGCCCGAAGGGGGTTACCGGGGAGCTGTTTTTT
CASSPKGVTGELFF
>TRBD2|TRBJ2-3|TRBV6-1|many
TGTGCCAGCAGTGGACTAGCGGGAACGCCAGATACGCAGTATTTT
CASSGLAGTPDTQYF
>TRBD1|TRBJ1-1|TRBV15|-
TGTGCCACCAGCAGCAGGGGGTCGGACACTGAAGCTTTCTTT
CATSSRGSDTEAFF
>-|TRBJ1-1|TRBV7-8|-
TGTGCCAGCAGTGCCCTCGGGGGAGGTACTGAAGCTTTCTTT
CASSALGGGTEAFF
>-|TRBJ1-5|TRBV19|-
TGTGCCAGTAGTATCCCTCCGGTAATCGTTAAGCATTTT
CASSIPPVIVKHF
>-|TRBJ2-3|TRBV4-1|few
TGCGCCAGCAGCCCCCCGCGGCCAGATACGCAGTATTTT
CASSPPRPDTQYF
>-|TRBJ2-7|TRBV27|-
TGTGCCAGCAGTTTCATAGGACAAACCTACGAGCAGTACTTC
CASSFIGQTYEQYF
>TRBD1|TRBJ2-5|TRBV7-8|-
TGTGCCAGCAGCTGGATACAGGGGGCGTGGGAGACCCAGTACTTC
CASSWIQGAWETQYF
>TRBD2|TRBJ2-1|TRBV28|-
TGTGCCAGCACCAAAGCGGGAGTGTCCTACAATGAGCAGTTCTTC
CASTKAGVSYNEQFF
>TRBD1|TRBJ2-5|TRBV14|-
TGTGCCAGCAGCCTTGTCAGGGGGACCCAAGAGACCCAGTACTTC
CASSLVRGTQETQYF
>TRBD1|TRBJ1-1|TRBV18|-
TGTGCCAGCTCACCCGTACAGGGGGCGCAAACTGAAGCTTTCTTT
CASSPVQGAQTEAFF